The 17 T cell receptor beta chains below were found in one sample sequenced in a study of blood T cell repertoires in COVID-19. Libraries were prepared by immunoSEQ multiplex PCR; TCRdb keeps only in-frame clonotypes and omits some of them. The sample lists roughly 140,000 clones, 85% to 90% seen once, with about 2% in the top ten. What was sequenced was peripheral blood. These TCRs come from a human donor in a cohort sampled during active COVID-19.

The chain combines TRBV30 with TRBJ1-5; TRBD1 matches 7 bases. V was clipped by 2 bases and J by 9 bases; unmatched bases: 7. This CDR3 has 13 residues. Germline V gives CDR1 GTSNPN, CDR2 SVGIG (reference sequence). The CDR3 loop is CAWSRDRVRPQHF. The DNA for the CDR3 is TGTGCCTGGAGTAGAGACAGGGTGCGGCCCCAGCATTTT.

This CDR3 reads CASQYRQGYEQYF. The CDR3 region has the DNA TGTGCCAGTCAATACCGACAGGGCTACGAGCAGTACTTC. The gene calls are TRBV19 and TRBJ2-7; 7 bases are shared with TRBD1. Germline values: CDR1 LNHDA, CDR2 SQIVND (reference sequence). This CDR3 spans 13 amino acids. V dropped 8 bases and J dropped 3; count of bases not matched to a gene: 7.

The chain recombines TRBV18 with TRBJ2-2; D possibly corresponds to TRBD2 (6 bases). V dropped 3 bases and J dropped 0 bases, with 11 bases sitting between them. The CDR3 length is 16 residues. Per the germline V gene, CDR1 is KGHSH and CDR2 is LQKENI. Here the CDR3 reads CASSPRGIANTGELFF. CDR3 nucleotide sequence: TGTGCCAGCTCACCTCGGGGGATTGCGAACACCGGGGAGCTGTTTTTT. Drawing the rest from reference TRBV18 and TRBJ2-2, the complete variable domain is NAGVMQNPRHLVRRRGQEARLRCSPMKGHSHVYWYRQLPEEGLKFMVYLQKENIIDESGMPKERFSAEFPKEGPSILRIQQVVRGDSAAYFCASSPRGIANTGELFFGEGSRLTVL.

The rearrangement links TRBV5-1 to TRBJ2-6, with 8 bases lining up with TRBD1. CDR1 is SGHRS, CDR2 YFSETQ, per germline. CDR3 size: 18 residues. Losses at the gene ends were 2 bases for V and 0 bases for J; bases not matched to a gene: 7. The CDR3 spells CASSFYGQGASGANVLTF. The DNA for the CDR3 is TGCGCCAGCAGCTTTTATGGACAGGGTGCCTCTGGGGCCAACGTCCTGACTTTC.

The chain carries TRBV6-5 and TRBJ1-4; the match to TRBD1 covers 9 bases. This CDR3 comprises 13 residues. The germline CDR1 and CDR2 sequences are MNHEY and SVGAGI. V shed 7 bases and J 6 bases; nucleotides not matched to a gene: 3. For the CDR3, the DNA is TGTGCCAGCAAAGGGACAGGGTATGAAAAACTGTTTTTT. Translating it yields CASKGTGYEKLFF.

This chain uses TRBV5-1 with TRBJ2-7; tentative D call: TRBD2 (6 bases). The CDR3 runs to 15 residues. Germline CDR1 is SGHRS and CDR2 is YFSETQ. Trimming cost V 4 bases and J 5 bases, with 19 bases left between them. CDR3 in DNA: TGCGCCAGCAGCGGAGGAGGGGCTGATGTCGACGAGCAGTACTTC. The encoded protein is CASSGGGADVDEQYF.

The V and J genes are TRBV19 and TRBJ1-6; 10 nucleotides align to TRBD1. V was pared by 5 bases and J by 7 bases, with 8 bases of the junction left unmatched. Per the germline V gene, CDR1 is LNHDA and CDR2 is SQIVND (reference sequence). This CDR3 spans 16 amino acids. CDR3 sequence (DNA): TGTGCCAGTAGTTTCCCGGGACAGGGGCGCAATTCACCCCTCCACTTT. Residues: CASSFPGQGRNSPLHF.

This clone was detected only once. This chain joins TRBV12-3 or TRBV12-4 and TRBJ1-5; D not certain. Trimming stripped 3 bases from V and 6 bases from J, with 9 bases between. CDR3 length equals 13 residues. In nucleotides, the CDR3 is TGTGCCAGCAGTTTGTCAGATGGTCAGCCCCAGCATTTT. Translated, it gives CASSLSDGQPQHF.

This sequence joins TRBV7-2 and TRBJ2-3; 11 bases are shared with TRBD2. The CDR3 loop spans 15 amino acids. Germline loops: CDR1 SGHTA, CDR2 FQGNSA. V lost 5 bases and J lost 8; bases outside the gene matches: 9. CDR3 sequence: CASSLGISGRGTQYF. DNA for the CDR3: TGTGCCAGCAGCCTAGGCATTAGCGGGAGGGGTACGCAGTATTTT. The whole variable domain, remainder taken from reference TRBV7-2 and TRBJ2-3, is GAGVSQSPSNKVTEKGKDVELRCDPISGHTALYWYRQSLGQGLEFLIYFQGNSAPDKSGLPSDRFSAERTGGSVSTLTIQRTQQEDSAVYLCASSLGISGRGTQYFGPGTRLTVL.

The chain links TRBV6-5 to TRBJ2-4; no clear D. The CDR3 spans 16 residues. Trimming took off 0 bases at V and 7 bases at J, with 16 bases between the two ends. CDR1 and CDR2 from the germline V gene are MNHEY and SVGAGI. The CDR3 protein is CASSYSRTSGLNIQYF. CDR3 DNA sequence: TGTGCCAGCAGTTACTCGAGAACTTCGGGTCTGAACATTCAGTACTTC.

The chain couples TRBV11-3 to TRBJ2-1, with 8 bases matching TRBD2. Trimming took 5 bases from V and 4 from J; bases not matched to a gene: 7. Per the germline V gene, CDR1 is SGHNT and CDR2 is YENEEA. The CDR3 is 15 amino acids. The CDR3 region has the DNA TGTGCCAGCAGCCCGGGGGGGACTAGATACAATGAGCAGTTCTTC. Protein product: CASSPGGTRYNEQFF.

The genes are TRBV11-3 and TRBJ2-1; weak D call: TRBD2 (5 bases). Trimming stripped 1 base from V and 10 bases from J, with 14 bases between. Germline CDR1 SGHNT, CDR2 YENEEA. There are 14 residues in the CDR3. The CDR3 sequence: CASSLGRPGEEQFF. CDR3 nucleotides: TGTGCCAGCAGCTTAGGAAGGCCCGGGGAGGAGCAGTTCTTC. Variable domain in full (rest from reference TRBV11-3 and TRBJ2-1): EAGVVQSPRYKIIEKKQPVAFWCNPISGHNTLYWYLQNLGQGPELLIRYENEEAVDDSQLPKDRFSAERLKGVDSTLKIQPAELGDSAVYLCASSLGRPGEEQFFGPGTRLTVL.

J is TRBJ2-1 and V is TRBV19; TRBD2 matches at 9 bases. Losses at the gene ends were 7 bases for V and 3 bases for J; bases not matched to a gene: 4. The germline gives CDR1 LNHDA, CDR2 SQIVND (reference sequence). The CDR3 covers 14 residues. The DNA for the CDR3 is TGTGCCAGTACTCATAGCGGGGGCTACAATGAGCAGTTCTTC. Its protein product is CASTHSGGYNEQFF.

The chain joins TRBV7-3 to TRBJ2-1; 9 bases agree with TRBD2. The CDR3 covers 15 residues. CDR1 and CDR2 (germline): SGHTA, FQGTGA. V was clipped by 5 bases and J by 4 bases; unmatched bases: 6. The DNA for the CDR3 is TGTGCCAGCAGCCCAGGCGGGAGGGGGTACAATGAGCAGTTCTTC. Protein: CASSPGGRGYNEQFF.

This clone was counted a single time. The CDR3 bases are TGTGCCAGCAGTTCTACCGCGACACCGAACTATGGCTACACCTTC. Its protein is CASSSTATPNYGYTF. The chain links TRBV28 to TRBJ1-2; no reliable D call. Germline loops: CDR1 MDHEN, CDR2 SYDVKM. CDR3 length: 15 amino acids. V was shortened by 4 bases and J by 2 bases, with 14 bases between the two germline ends.

The V gene is TRBV7-2, the J gene TRBJ2-3, with D unresolved. The V end lost 2 bases, the J end lost 2 bases, and 8 bases lay between the germline ends. CDR3 size: 14 residues. Looked up from germline, CDR1 is SGHTA and CDR2 is FQGNSA. The chain's CDR3 is CASSLLTYTDTQYF. The CDR3 nucleotides are TGTGCCAGCAGCTTATTAACCTACACAGATACGCAGTATTTT.

The chain couples TRBV5-1 to TRBJ2-7; 7 bases are a match to TRBD1. The CDR3 totals 14 residues. V shed 2 bases, J shed 3 bases, and the junction held 5 bases outside the gene matches. Germline values: CDR1 SGHRS, CDR2 YFSETQ. CDR3 coding DNA: TGCGCCAGCAGCTTAGGTTCAGGGGGCTACGAGCAGTACTTC. Its translation is CASSLGSGGYEQYF. Full variable domain (missing parts from reference TRBV5-1 and TRBJ2-7): KAGVTQTPRYLIKTRGQQVTLSCSPISGHRSVSWYQQTPGQGLQFLFEYFSETQRNKGNFPGRFSGRQFSNSRSEMNVSTLELGDSALYLCASSLGSGGYEQYFGPGTRLTVT.